This T cell receptor (beta chain) was documented in a study of blood T cell repertoires in COVID-19. In the study overall: Spain, Italy and the United States supplied samples that represented acute and convalescent COVID-19. T cells, B-cell-depleted T cells, or PBMCs provided the cDNA or gDNA that served as material.

V shed 9 bases and J 6 bases; nucleotides not matched to a gene: 5. The CDR3 is 13 amino acids. Germline V gene data show CDR1 as SNHLY and CDR2 as FYNNEI. In the original analysis: Amplified reference gene primers provided the basis for estimating nucleated cell counts. Clones were sequenced by immunoSEQ multiplex PCR, and TCRdb holds only the in-frame ones, with some missing. V and J calls and clone size are those listed in that table; D and trimming were worked out from the DNA. The sample records around 150,000 clones, just under 95% being singletons. The chain recombines TRBV2 with TRBJ2-3, with 11 positions matching TRBD2. Sequencing was carried out using peripheral blood. The source is a woman in her 50s with acute or convalescent COVID-19. The CDR3 sequence: CASSGRAWDTQYF. Written as DNA, the CDR3 is TGTGCCAGTAGCGGGAGGGCCTGGGATACGCAGTATTTT.